Given below is one TCR beta chain in context. What it binds is unknown. Per individual sample, total RNA of at least 5 micrograms was extracted. The V segment lost 0 bases and the J segment 9 bases; nucleotides outside the gene matches: 6. Looked up from germline, CDR1 is GTSNPN and CDR2 is SVGIG (reference sequence). The CDR3 is made up of 15 amino acids. The entry originates in a study of blood T cells in healthy people across ages. General study points: Investigators viewed diversity estimates from one million T cells as underestimates, the study reported.

A second about 7 to 12 cycle PCR used barcoded and J-beta primers. TCRdb redid the calling of the 5' RACE reads with MiXCR, one entry per CDR3 protein. The sample has about 780,000 distinct CDR3 sequences; around 25% are singletons. This sample was shared with a second study, whose subject was T cells of mothers and their children. According to that study: Slightly higher but non-significant overlap marked related mother-child pairs versus unrelated pairs.

This clonotype originated in a boy aged 5-17 years in good health. What was sequenced was blood. The chain employs TRBV30 and TRBJ2-4, with 12 bases matching TRBD1. The CDR3 DNA follows: TGTGCCTGGAGTGTAGTGGGACAGGGGGCAAGCATTCAGTACTTC. Its protein product is CAWSVVGQGASIQYF.